Sequencing of this TCR beta chain was carried out in a study of blood T cell repertoires in COVID-19. This clone was picked up a small number of times. How the authors handled the data: Amplification of reference gene primers was used by the study to estimate nucleated cell counts. Generated by immunoSEQ multiplex PCR, the TCRdb table keeps only in-frame clones and is missing some. V and J calls and clone size follow that table, whereas D and trimming were derived from the DNA. The sample has 120,000 to 150,000 clones, roughly 90% seen once. V lost 4 bases and J 10 bases, leaving 14 bases between the germline ends. Germline assignment: CDR1 SQVTM and CDR2 ANQGSEA. There are 13 residues in the CDR3.

J is TRBJ1-6 and V is TRBV29-1; D call uncertain. This receptor was identified in a human donor in a cohort sampled during active COVID-19. Sample: peripheral blood. This CDR3 is CSVGSQPKSPLHF. The CDR3 DNA reads as TGCAGCGTTGGTTCACAGCCGAAATCACCCCTCCACTTT.